This T cell receptor beta chain comes out of a study of blood T cell repertoires in COVID-19 (dated by TCRdb to the early 2020s). Study-wide context: Collaborator samples came from the United States, Italy and Spain and covered acute and convalescent phases of COVID-19. The material from the prospective study consisted of cDNA or gDNA derived from T cells, B-cell-depleted T cells, or PBMCs. The dataset comprised deeply sampled blood TCRbeta repertoires from subjects exposed to, actively infected with, or recovered from COVID-19. The repertoires were released in a freely available public database meant as a resource for research on the immune response to SARS-CoV-2. The samples were drawn from two sources: the first 160 participants of the ongoing ImmuneRACE study, and 1,254 subjects contributed by 6 global collaborators. Nearly every sample came with metadata listing a de-identified subject ID, COVID-19 status, age in years and sex. HLA class I and class II types, where available, came from metadata supplied by the sample provider rather than from assay-based typing. Overall study results and their limits: The quantity of clinical and demographic metadata differed by source and by participant and was supplied without curation.

Collaborating institutions collected whole blood in K2EDTA tubes following their own protocols. For TCRbeta analysis, collaborator samples were shipped as frozen whole blood, as isolated PBMCs, or as DNA extracted from either sample type. This clone occurred a few times. Which antigen it targets is not known. No much larger clonotype is one base removed from it; base qualities were not supplied. Inclusive of the bounding cysteine and phenylalanine, the CDR3 is 12 residues long. CDR3 DNA only is kept here, 36 bases in frame from base 1. The germline V gene encodes CDR1 SNHLY and CDR2 FYNNEI. V is pared back by 4 bases and J by 7 bases, with 7 bases lying between the germline termini. The immunoSEQ Assay, a bias-controlled multiplex PCR, was used to amplify TCRbeta CDR3 regions from genomic DNA. On the study's bioinformatics: The number of nucleated cells in each sample was estimated from the amplification of reference gene primers within the assay. To quantify the absolute abundance of each unique TCRbeta CDR3 rearrangement, sequence reads were collapsed and filtered. For each sample, productive Simpson clonality was calculated as the square root of Simpson's diversity index over productive rearrangements. TCRdb limited this immuneACCESS table to in-frame rearrangements with V and J called. A share of clones is missing; checked studies link under half to unresolved V genes, and the rest is unexplained. V, J and clone size derive from that table, while D and trimming were established from the DNA sequence. This sample comprises some 120,000 clones, 65% to 85% of them detected only once. The ten largest clones represent 5.5% to 6% of the sample.

Specimen: peripheral blood. The receptor was isolated from a man at least 80 years old with active or convalescent COVID-19. The sequence is built from TRBV2 and TRBJ2-2; 5 matching bases give a weak D call of TRBD2. The sequenced DNA: TGTGCCAGCAGTGCGGCGGGCGGGGAGCTGTTTTTT. Its amino acids are CASSAAGGELFF.